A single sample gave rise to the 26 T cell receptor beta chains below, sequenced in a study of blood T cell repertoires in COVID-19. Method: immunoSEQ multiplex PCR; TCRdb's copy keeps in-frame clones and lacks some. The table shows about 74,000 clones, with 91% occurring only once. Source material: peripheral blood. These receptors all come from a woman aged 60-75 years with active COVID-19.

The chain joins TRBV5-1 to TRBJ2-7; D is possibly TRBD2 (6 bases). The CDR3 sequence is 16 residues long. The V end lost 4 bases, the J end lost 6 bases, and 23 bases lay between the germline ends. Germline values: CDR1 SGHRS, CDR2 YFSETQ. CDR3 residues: CASSRDGTGGTVEQYF. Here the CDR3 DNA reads TGCGCCAGCAGCAGGGACGGGACTGGGGGGACGGTCGAGCAGTACTTC.

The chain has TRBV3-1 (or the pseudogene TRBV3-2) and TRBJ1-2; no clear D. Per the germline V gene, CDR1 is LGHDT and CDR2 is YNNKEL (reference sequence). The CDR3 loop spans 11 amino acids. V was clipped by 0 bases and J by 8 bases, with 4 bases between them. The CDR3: CASSQDAGYTF. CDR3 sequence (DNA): TGTGCCAGCAGCCAAGATGCGGGCTACACCTTC.

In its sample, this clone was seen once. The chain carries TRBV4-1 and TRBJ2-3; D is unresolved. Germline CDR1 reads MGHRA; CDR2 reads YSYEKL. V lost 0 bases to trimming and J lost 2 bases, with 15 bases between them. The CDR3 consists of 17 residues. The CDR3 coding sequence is TGCGCCAGCAGCCAAGAGTACAGCCCCTTATTCACAGATACGCAGTATTTT. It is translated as CASSQEYSPLFTDTQYF.

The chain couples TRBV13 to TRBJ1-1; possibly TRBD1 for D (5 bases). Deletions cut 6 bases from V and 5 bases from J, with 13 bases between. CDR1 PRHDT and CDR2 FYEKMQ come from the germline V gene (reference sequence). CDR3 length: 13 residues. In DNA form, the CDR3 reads TGTGCCAGCAGATACGGGCGGGGGACTGAAGCTTTCTTT. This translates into CASRYGRGTEAFF.

The CDR3 spells CASRPTGTGELFF. The CDR3 bases are TGTGCCAGCAGACCCACCGGGACCGGGGAGCTGTTTTTT. V and J are TRBV6-5 and TRBJ2-2; D remains ambiguous. The CDR3 totals 13 residues. Looked up from germline, CDR1 is MNHEY and CDR2 is SVGAGI. Trimming shortened V by 6 bases and J by 5 bases, and 10 bases separated the two germline ends.

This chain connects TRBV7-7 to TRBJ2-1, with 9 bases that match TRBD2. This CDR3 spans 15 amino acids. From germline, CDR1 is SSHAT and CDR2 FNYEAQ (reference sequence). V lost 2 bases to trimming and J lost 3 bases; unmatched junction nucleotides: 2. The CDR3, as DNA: TGTGCCAGCAGCTTAAGGACTAGCGACTACAATGAGCAGTTCTTC. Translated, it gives CASSLRTSDYNEQFF. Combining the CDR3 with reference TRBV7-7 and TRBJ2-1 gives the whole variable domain GAGVSQSPRYKVTKRGQDVTLRCDPISSHATLYWYQQALGQGPEFLTYFNYEAQPDKSGLPSDRFSAERPEGSISTLTIQRTEQRDSAMYRCASSLRTSDYNEQFFGPGTRLTVL.

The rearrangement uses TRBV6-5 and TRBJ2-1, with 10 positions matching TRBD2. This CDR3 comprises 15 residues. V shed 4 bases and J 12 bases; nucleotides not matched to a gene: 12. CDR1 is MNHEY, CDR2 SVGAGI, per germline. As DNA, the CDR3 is TGTGCCAGCAGTTCCCTACTAGCGGGACCTATGGGGCAGTTCTTC. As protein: CASSSLLAGPMGQFF.

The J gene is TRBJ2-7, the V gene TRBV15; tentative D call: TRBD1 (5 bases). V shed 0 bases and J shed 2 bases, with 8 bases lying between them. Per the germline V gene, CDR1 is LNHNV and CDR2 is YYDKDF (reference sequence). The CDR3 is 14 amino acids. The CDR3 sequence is CATSRDPQAYEQYF. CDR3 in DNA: TGTGCCACCAGCAGAGATCCACAGGCCTACGAGCAGTACTTC.

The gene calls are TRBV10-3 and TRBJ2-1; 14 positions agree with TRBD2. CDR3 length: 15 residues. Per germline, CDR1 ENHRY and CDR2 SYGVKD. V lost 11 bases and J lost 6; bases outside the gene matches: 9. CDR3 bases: TGTGCCGCCCGCTGGGGGACTAGCGGGAGCAATGAGCAGTTCTTC. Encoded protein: CAARWGTSGSNEQFF.

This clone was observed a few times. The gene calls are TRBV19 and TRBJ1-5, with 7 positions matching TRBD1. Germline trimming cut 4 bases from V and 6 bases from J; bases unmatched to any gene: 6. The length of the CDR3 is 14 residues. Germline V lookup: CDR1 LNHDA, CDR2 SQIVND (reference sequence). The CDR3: CASSRQGLGQPQHF. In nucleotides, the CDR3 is TGTGCCAGTAGTAGACAGGGCTTGGGTCAGCCCCAGCATTTT.

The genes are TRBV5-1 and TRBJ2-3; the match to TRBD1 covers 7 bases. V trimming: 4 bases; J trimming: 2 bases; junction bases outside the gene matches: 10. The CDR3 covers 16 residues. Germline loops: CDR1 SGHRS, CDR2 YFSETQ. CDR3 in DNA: TGCGCCAGCAGCCTTGGCCGGGACAGCATCACAGATACGCAGTATTTT. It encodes CASSLGRDSITDTQYF.

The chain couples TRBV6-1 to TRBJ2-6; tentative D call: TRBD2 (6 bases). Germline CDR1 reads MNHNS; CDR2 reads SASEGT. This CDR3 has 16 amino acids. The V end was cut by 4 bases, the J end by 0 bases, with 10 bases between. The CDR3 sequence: CASSAGTGSGANVLTF. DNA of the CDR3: TGTGCCAGCAGTGCCGGGACTGGCTCTGGGGCCAACGTCCTGACTTTC.

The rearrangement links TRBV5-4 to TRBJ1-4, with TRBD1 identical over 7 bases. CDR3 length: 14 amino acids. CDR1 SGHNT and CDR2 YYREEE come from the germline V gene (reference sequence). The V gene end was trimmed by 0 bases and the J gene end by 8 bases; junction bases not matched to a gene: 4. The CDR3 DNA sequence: TGTGCCAGCAGCTTGGGACAGGGTCGGGAAAAACTGTTTTTT. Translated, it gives CASSLGQGREKLFF.

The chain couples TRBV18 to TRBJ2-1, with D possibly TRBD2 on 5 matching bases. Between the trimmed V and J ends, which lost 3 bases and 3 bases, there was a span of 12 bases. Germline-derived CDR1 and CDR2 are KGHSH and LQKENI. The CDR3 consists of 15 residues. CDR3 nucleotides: TGTGCCAGCTCACCGGTGGTTCGGGGCTACAATGAGCAGTTCTTC. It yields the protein CASSPVVRGYNEQFF.

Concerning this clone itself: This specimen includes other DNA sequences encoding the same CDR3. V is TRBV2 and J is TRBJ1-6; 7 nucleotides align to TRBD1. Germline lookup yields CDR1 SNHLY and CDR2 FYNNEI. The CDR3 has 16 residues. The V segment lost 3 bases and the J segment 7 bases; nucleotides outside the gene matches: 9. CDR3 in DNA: TGTGCCAGCAGTGAGGGGGCAGGGGGTAGGAATTCACCCCTCCACTTT. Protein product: CASSEGAGGRNSPLHF.

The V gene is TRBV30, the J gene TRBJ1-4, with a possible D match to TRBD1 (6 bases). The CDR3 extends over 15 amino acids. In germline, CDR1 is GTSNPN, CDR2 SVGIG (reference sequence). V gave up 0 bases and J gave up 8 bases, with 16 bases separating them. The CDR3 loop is CAWSVQGRAGEKLFF. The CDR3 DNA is TGTGCCTGGAGTGTACAGGGCAGGGCGGGCGAAAAACTGTTTTTT.

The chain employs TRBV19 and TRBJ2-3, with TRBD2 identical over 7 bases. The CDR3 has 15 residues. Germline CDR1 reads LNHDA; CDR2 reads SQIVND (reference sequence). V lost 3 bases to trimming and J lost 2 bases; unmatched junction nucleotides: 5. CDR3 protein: CASSIWGGNTDTQYF. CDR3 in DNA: TGTGCCAGTAGTATTTGGGGGGGAAACACAGATACGCAGTATTTT.

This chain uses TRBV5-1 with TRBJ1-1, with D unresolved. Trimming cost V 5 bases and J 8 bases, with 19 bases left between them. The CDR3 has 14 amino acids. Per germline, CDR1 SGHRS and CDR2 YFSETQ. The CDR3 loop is CASSQIPSNLEAFF. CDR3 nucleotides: TGCGCCAGCAGTCAGATTCCGTCAAATTTAGAAGCTTTCTTT.

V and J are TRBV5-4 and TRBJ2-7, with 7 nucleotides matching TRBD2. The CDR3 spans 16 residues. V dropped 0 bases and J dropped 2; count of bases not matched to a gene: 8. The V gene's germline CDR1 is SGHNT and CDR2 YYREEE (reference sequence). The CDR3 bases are TGTGCCAGCAGCTTGGACCCTAGCGGCTCGACCTACGAGCAGTACTTC. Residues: CASSLDPSGSTYEQYF.

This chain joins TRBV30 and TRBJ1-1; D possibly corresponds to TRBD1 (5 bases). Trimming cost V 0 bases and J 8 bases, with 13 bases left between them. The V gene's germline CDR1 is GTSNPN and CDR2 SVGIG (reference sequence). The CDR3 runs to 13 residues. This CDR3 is CAWSVLRQREAFF. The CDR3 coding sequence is TGTGCCTGGAGTGTTTTGCGACAGAGGGAAGCTTTCTTT.

The CDR3 sequence: CASSSGLAGVLGQFF. As DNA, the CDR3 is TGTGCCAGCAGCTCGGGACTAGCGGGAGTATTAGGGCAGTTCTTC. The V call is TRBV5-4, the J call TRBJ2-1; 14 bases match TRBD2. The V segment lost 3 bases and the J segment 12 bases; nucleotides outside the gene matches: 8. Germline V gene lookup returns CDR1 SGHNT and CDR2 YYREEE (reference sequence). The CDR3 is made up of 15 amino acids.

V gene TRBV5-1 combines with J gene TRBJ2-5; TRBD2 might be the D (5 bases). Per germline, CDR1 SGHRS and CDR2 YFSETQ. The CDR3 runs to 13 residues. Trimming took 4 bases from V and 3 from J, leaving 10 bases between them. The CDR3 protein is CASSSSGKETQYF. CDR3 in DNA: TGCGCCAGCAGCAGCTCGGGGAAAGAGACCCAGTACTTC.

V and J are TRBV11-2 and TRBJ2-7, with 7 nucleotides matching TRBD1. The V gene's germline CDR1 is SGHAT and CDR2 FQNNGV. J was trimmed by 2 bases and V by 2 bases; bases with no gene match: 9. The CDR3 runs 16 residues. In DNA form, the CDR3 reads TGTGCCAGCAGCTTAAAACCGGACCAGGGGGCCTACGAGCAGTACTTC. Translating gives CASSLKPDQGAYEQYF.

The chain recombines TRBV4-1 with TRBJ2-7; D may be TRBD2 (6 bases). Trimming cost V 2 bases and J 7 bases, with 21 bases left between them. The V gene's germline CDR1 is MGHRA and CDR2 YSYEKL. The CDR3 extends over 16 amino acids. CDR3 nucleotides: TGCGCCAGCAGCCAAAGGCCTACGGGGGAGCGTAGAGAGCAGTACTTC. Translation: CASSQRPTGERREQYF.

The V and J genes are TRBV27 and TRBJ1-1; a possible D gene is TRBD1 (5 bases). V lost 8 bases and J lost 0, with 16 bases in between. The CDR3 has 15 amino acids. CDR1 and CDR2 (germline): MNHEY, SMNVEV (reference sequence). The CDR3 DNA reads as TGTGCCAGCCGAAAGCACAGGACTATGAACACTGAAGCTTTCTTT. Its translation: CASRKHRTMNTEAFF.

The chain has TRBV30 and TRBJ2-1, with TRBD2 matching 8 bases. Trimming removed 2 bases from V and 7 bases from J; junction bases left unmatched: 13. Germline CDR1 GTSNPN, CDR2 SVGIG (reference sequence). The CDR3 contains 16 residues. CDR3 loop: CAWSYHGAGVGNEQFF. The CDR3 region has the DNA TGTGCCTGGAGTTACCACGGAGCGGGAGTCGGGAATGAGCAGTTCTTC.